This T cell receptor (beta chain) was identified during a study of identical twins. Findings of the study overall: The study drew conclusions from cross-sectional statistical analysis, not from following the same donors. Twins' excess sharing was less marked for out-of-frame beta sequences. Invariant populations such as MAIT and iNKT cells could partly muddle zero-insertion analyses.

TCRdb re-called the 5' RACE reads with MiXCR, one entry per CDR3 protein. Altogether 450,000 to 650,000 distinct CDR3 sequences are present, 12% to 15% being singletons, with the ten largest covering less than 0.5%. In its sample, this clonotype was seen a few times. What it binds is not known. This sample was shared with a second study, whose subject was yellow fever vaccine responses in identical twins.

The sequenced sample was CD4+ T cells sorted from blood. The TCR originated in a woman in her late teens or twenties in good health.

The CDR3 bases are TGTGCCACCAGTGATTTGACACAGAACTATGGCTACACCTTC. Translating gives CATSDLTQNYGYTF. V and J are TRBV24-1 and TRBJ1-2; D remains unclear. Germline assignment: CDR1 KGHDR and CDR2 SFDVKD. This CDR3 spans 14 amino acids. V was shortened by 0 bases and J by 2 bases, with 6 bases between the two germline ends.